Following are 21 T cell receptor beta chains from one sample sequenced in a study of T cells in Graves' hyperthyroidism and ophthalmopathy (dated by TCRdb to 2018 to 2020). The method behind the library was multiplex PCR. Sequencing relied on an Illumina HiSeq 2000. The TCR beta CDR3 regions were amplified from the RNA transcripts. For the first round of RT-PCR on the TCR CDR3, the HTBI primer set was used together with the Qiagen OneStep RT-PCR kit. Using fastp at Q25 and MiXCR, TCRdb reprocessed the public reads and kept productive beta chains. Identical CDR3 proteins give one entry, which carries the most common genes and DNA. This sample is represented by fewer than 900,000 distinct CDR3 sequences; approximately 16% of them were singletons. The ten largest clones take up around 8.1% of the sample. Sequenced: blood. The receptors derive from a man aged 18 to 29 with Graves' hyperthyroidism.

The chain carries TRBV27 and TRBJ1-2; 8 bases fit TRBD1. This CDR3 has 14 residues. Trimming removed 6 bases from V and 0 bases from J; junction bases left unmatched: 3. Germline-derived CDR1 and CDR2 are MNHEY and SMNVEV (reference sequence). CDR3 residues: CASRRQGTNYGYTF. The CDR3 nucleotides are TGTGCCAGCAGGAGACAGGGGACTAACTATGGCTACACCTTC.

The V call is TRBV9, the J call TRBJ2-1; 7 nucleotides align to TRBD2. This CDR3 spans 16 amino acids. With V trimmed by 0 bases and J by 3 bases, 6 bases remained unmatched. Germline V gene data show CDR1 as SGDLS and CDR2 as YYNGEE. CDR3 amino acids: CASSVVASGSYNEQFF. The CDR3 DNA sequence: TGTGCCAGCAGCGTAGTGGCTAGCGGCAGCTACAATGAGCAGTTCTTC.

This clonotype was counted at least ten times. V is TRBV28 and J is TRBJ2-7; TRBD2 is a possible D gene (5 bases). Trimming took 5 bases from V and 2 from J, leaving 13 bases between them. The CDR3 has 14 amino acids. Germline V gene sequence: CDR1 MDHEN, CDR2 SYDVKM. The CDR3 DNA reads as TGTGCCAGCAGTCCCCCGGGGAGTCCCTACGAGCAGTACTTC. The encoded protein is CASSPPGSPYEQYF.

This clonotype was observed a few times. The J gene is TRBJ2-7, the V gene TRBV9, with TRBD1 identical over 7 bases. CDR1 is SGDLS and CDR2 is YYNGEE in the germline V gene. The CDR3 has 14 residues. With 2 bases clipped from V and 4 bases from J, the junction kept 6 bases outside the gene matches. The CDR3 region is CASSVGTDHYEQYF. The CDR3 DNA follows: TGTGCCAGCAGCGTCGGGACAGATCATTACGAGCAGTACTTC.

To note about this clonotype: One junction end disagrees with the germline gene, perhaps due to a read error. The chain is built from TRBV27 and TRBJ2-7, with D perhaps matching TRBD1 or TRBD2 (6 bases each). This CDR3 region has 12 residues. Germline V CDR1 and CDR2: MNHEY, SMNVEV (reference sequence). The CDR3 nucleotides are TGTGCCAGCAAGGGGGGAAGGAACGAGCGGTACTTC. Its translation: CASKGGRNERYF.

This clonotype was picked up many times. This sequence joins TRBV28 and TRBJ2-7, with a tentative D call TRBD2 (6 bases). Trimming left V 8 bases short and J 3 bases short, with 17 bases between. Germline lookup yields CDR1 MDHEN and CDR2 SYDVKM. CDR3 length: 14 amino acids. Here the CDR3 DNA reads TGTGCCAGCCGGAGACCGGGAGAGGTCTACGAGCAGTACTTC. It translates to CASRRPGEVYEQYF.

This clonotype showed up just a few times. The chain uses TRBV29-1 and TRBJ2-2, with a possible D match to TRBD1 (5 bases). V dropped 7 bases and J dropped 4 bases, with 16 bases sitting between them. The CDR3 is 14 amino acids. Germline CDR1 reads SQVTM; CDR2 reads ANQGSEA. CDR3 sequence (DNA): TGCAGCGACCCCCGGCAGGGAAGCACCGGGGAGCTGTTTTTT. Protein product: CSDPRQGSTGELFF.

This clonotype was picked up many times. V and J are TRBV2 and TRBJ1-1; 10 positions agree with TRBD1. Germline CDR1 and CDR2: SNHLY and FYNNEI. CDR3 size: 13 residues. V shed 6 bases and J 4 bases; nucleotides not matched to a gene: 2. The CDR3 DNA is TGTGCCAGCAGGGGACAGGGGAGCACTGAAGCTTTCTTT. The encoded protein is CASRGQGSTEAFF.

The rearrangement links TRBV29-1 to TRBJ2-7; TRBD2 matches 11 bases. The germline V gene encodes CDR1 SQVTM and CDR2 ANQGSEA. V trimming: 6 bases; J trimming: 6 bases; junction bases outside the gene matches: 10. This CDR3 contains 14 residues. The CDR3 nucleotides are TGCAGCGTGGAGCTTAGCGGGAGGGCCCGCGAGCAGTACTTC. It encodes CSVELSGRAREQYF.

This clonotype came up many times. The chain couples TRBV7-9 to TRBJ2-7, with 9 bases lining up with TRBD2. Germline CDR1 and CDR2: SEHNR and FQNEAQ (reference sequence). This CDR3 has 16 residues. Trimming at V came to 0 bases and at J to 5 bases, leaving 8 bases not matched to a gene. The DNA of the CDR3 is TGTGCCAGCAGCTTAGCGCTTGGACTAGCGAAGGACGAGCAGTACTTC. Translated: CASSLALGLAKDEQYF.

The chain is built from TRBV27 and TRBJ2-3; 11 positions agree with TRBD2. The CDR3 runs to 14 residues. V lost 10 bases to trimming and J lost 10 bases; unmatched junction nucleotides: 13. Germline CDR1 is MNHEY and CDR2 is SMNVEV (reference sequence). This CDR3 reads CANLILAGVQAQYF. The CDR3 DNA follows: TGTGCCAACCTGATACTAGCGGGAGTGCAGGCGCAGTATTTT.

In its sample, this clonotype was seen many times. The chain recombines TRBV2 with TRBJ2-3; 9 bases agree with TRBD2. The CDR3 is made up of 16 amino acids. The germline V gene has CDR1 SNHLY and CDR2 FYNNEI. With V trimmed by 8 bases and J by 0 bases, 9 bases remained unmatched. This CDR3 reads CASGRLAGISTDTQYF. The CDR3 DNA sequence: TGTGCCAGCGGCCGTCTAGCGGGGATTAGCACAGATACGCAGTATTTT.

In its sample, this clonotype was seen many times. The chain employs TRBV10-3 and TRBJ2-7; a weak D match, TRBD1 (6 bases). V was pared by 6 bases and J by 6 bases, with 21 bases between. This CDR3 comprises 15 residues. In germline, CDR1 is ENHRY, CDR2 SYGVKD. Here the CDR3 reads CAISALKLTGTEQYF. The CDR3 nucleotides are TGTGCCATCAGCGCCCTGAAACTTACAGGGACCGAGCAGTACTTC.

V and J are TRBV28 and TRBJ1-2, with D perhaps matching TRBD1 (5 bases). The CDR3 extends over 12 amino acids. Germline V gene data show CDR1 as MDHEN and CDR2 as SYDVKM. Deletions cut 11 bases from V and 2 bases from J, with 12 bases between. The CDR3 spells CAATDANYGYTF. CDR3 DNA: TGTGCCGCGACAGATGCAAACTATGGCTACACCTTC.

The genes are TRBV11-2 and TRBJ1-4; D uncertain. The CDR3 consists of 13 residues. V shed 4 bases and J shed 3 bases, with 6 bases lying between them. Germline lookup yields CDR1 SGHAT and CDR2 FQNNGV. CDR3 nucleotides: TGTGCCAGCAGCTCCGGGCCTAATGAAAAACTGTTTTTT. This translates into CASSSGPNEKLFF. Full variable domain (remainder filled in from reference TRBV11-2 and TRBJ1-4): EAGVAQSPRYKIIEKRQSVAFWCNPISGHATLYWYQQILGQGPKLLIQFQNNGVVDDSQLPKDRFSAERLKGVDSTLKIQPAKLEDSAVYLCASSSGPNEKLFFGSGTQLSVL.

The sample holds a few counts of this clonotype. The gene calls are TRBV5-6 and TRBJ2-1; 10 bases match TRBD1. J was trimmed by 3 bases and V by 5 bases; bases with no gene match: 5. Germline assignment: CDR1 SGHDT and CDR2 YYEEEE. CDR3 length equals 15 residues. CDR3 residues: CASSFGQGGYNEQFF. The CDR3 DNA reads TGTGCCAGCAGTTTTGGACAGGGGGGCTACAATGAGCAGTTCTTC.

At least ten counts were recorded for this clonotype. This chain connects TRBV20-1 to TRBJ1-1; TRBD1 is a possible D gene (5 bases). V was pared by 1 base and J by 4 bases, with 10 bases between. The CDR3 runs 13 residues. Germline V CDR1 and CDR2: DFQATT, SNEGSKA (reference sequence). The CDR3 DNA reads TGCAGTGCTAGAGGCCAGGGATTCACTGAAGCTTTCTTT. Amino acid sequence: CSARGQGFTEAFF.

The chain carries TRBV28 and TRBJ2-2; 9 positions match TRBD1. The junction had 6 bases not matched to a gene; V was cut back by 8 bases and J by 5 bases. The V gene's germline CDR1 is MDHEN and CDR2 SYDVKM. The length of the CDR3 is 14 residues. Written as DNA, the CDR3 is TGTGCCAGCGTAGGACAGGGGAAAACCGGGGAGCTGTTTTTT. Encoded protein: CASVGQGKTGELFF.

This clonotype was detected ten times or more. V and J are TRBV27 and TRBJ2-1, with D possibly being TRBD2 (6 bases). The CDR3 length is 15 residues. With 2 bases removed from V and 5 bases from J, the gap between germline ends came to 13 bases. Per germline, CDR1 MNHEY and CDR2 SMNVEV (reference sequence). The CDR3 loop reads CASSLGGLRDNEQFF. CDR3 nucleotides: TGTGCCAGCAGTTTAGGGGGACTGCGGGACAATGAGCAGTTCTTC.

Many counts were recorded for this clonotype. The chain uses TRBV7-9 and TRBJ2-7; maybe TRBD1 (6 bases). CDR1 and CDR2 from the germline V gene are SEHNR and FQNEAQ (reference sequence). Deletions cut 5 bases from V and 2 bases from J, with 16 bases between. This CDR3 has 15 amino acids. The CDR3 loop reads CASSPRGRPAYEQYF. Here the CDR3 DNA reads TGTGCCAGCAGCCCCAGGGGCAGGCCCGCCTACGAGCAGTACTTC.

The chain carries TRBV3-1 and TRBJ2-1; D may be TRBD2 (6 bases). This CDR3 region has 15 residues. The V and J ends lost 2 bases and 10 bases respectively, with 18 bases between them. The germline V gene encodes CDR1 LGHDT and CDR2 YNNKEL (reference sequence). As DNA, the CDR3 is TGTGCCAGCAGCCAATCGGCGGGCCCGGCGGGGGAGCAGTTCTTC. Residues: CASSQSAGPAGEQFF.